This TCR beta chain was identified in a study of blood T cell repertoires in COVID-19. In the study overall: Sites across the United States, Italy and Spain contributed samples from acute and convalescent COVID-19.

This clone was found once. TCRdb's copy holds only in-frame clones and misses some; the assay was immunoSEQ multiplex PCR. The table includes 150,000 to 200,000 clones, 92% detected once. V lost 3 bases and J 5 bases, leaving 20 bases between the germline ends. Germline CDR1 is GTSNPN and CDR2 is SVGIG (reference sequence). The CDR3 runs to 15 residues. This sequence was found in a young man with COVID-19, enrolled during active disease. Source material: peripheral blood. The chain has TRBV30 and TRBJ2-7; a weak D match, TRBD2 (6 bases). In nucleotides, the CDR3 is TGTGCCTGGAGCAAGGGTGGGGGGAGTCCCCACGAGCAGTACTTC. Its protein is CAWSKGGGSPHEQYF.